The 21 T cell receptor beta chains below come from one sample, sequenced in a study of regulatory T cells in long-lasting Graves disease. In building TCR beta libraries, iRepertoire HTBI primers were used together with Arm-PCR of CDR3 regions. Each CDR3 protein gets one entry after TCRdb re-called the multiplex PCR reads with MiXCR. The sample has approximately 350,000 distinct CDR3 sequences; over 9.5% are singletons. The time point denotes: newly diagnosed GD, antithyroid drugs for less than 3 months. Scientists built the TCR library using RNA that was extracted from PBMCs. These data were also filed under a second study, of T cells in Graves' hyperthyroidism and ophthalmopathy.

The sample in question was peripheral blood mononuclear cells (PBMCs), obtained at new diagnosis, from a patient treated with antithyroid drugs. The source of these receptors is a woman in her late teens or twenties with Graves disease.

A word on this clonotype: A much larger clone lies a single base off, so this may be a read error. The chain has TRBV5-1 and TRBJ2-1; D possibly corresponds to TRBD1 (5 bases). This CDR3 contains 15 residues. V was pared by 1 base and J by 5 bases, with 13 bases between. Germline V lookup: CDR1 SGHRS, CDR2 YFSETQ. The CDR3 nucleotides read TGCGCCAGCAGCTTGACAGGCCTGGGCAACAATGAGCAGTTCTTC. Residues: CASSLTGLGNNEQFF.

In this sample, this clonotype turned up many times. V is TRBV7-2 and J is TRBJ1-2; D is ambiguous. From germline, CDR1 is SGHTA and CDR2 FQGNSA. This CDR3 comprises 14 residues. Trimming cost V 0 bases and J 7 bases, with 12 bases left between them. The CDR3 region is CASSLAHASGGYTF. The CDR3 region has the DNA TGTGCCAGCAGCTTAGCCCACGCCTCAGGTGGCTACACCTTC.

This clonotype was detected many times. V gene TRBV20-1 combines with J gene TRBJ2-1, with 10 positions matching TRBD2. The CDR3 spans 12 residues. Germline values: CDR1 DFQATT, CDR2 SNEGSKA (reference sequence). After removal of 7 bases from V and 7 bases from J, the junction contained 4 bases not matched to a gene. The CDR3 here is CSVKRGGNEQFF. CDR3 nucleotide sequence: TGCAGTGTTAAGCGGGGGGGTAATGAGCAGTTCTTC.

The gene calls are TRBV20-1 and TRBJ2-7, with unresolved D. The germline V and J ends were trimmed by 3 bases and 2 bases, with 14 bases remaining between them. Per germline, CDR1 DFQATT and CDR2 SNEGSKA (reference sequence). The CDR3 has 14 amino acids. CDR3 nucleotide sequence: TGCAGTGCTAGGTCGATCGACCGCCCCTACGAGCAGTACGTC. This encodes CSARSIDRPYEQYV.

The gene calls are TRBV2 and TRBJ1-2; D uncertain. V was shortened by 7 bases and J by 8 bases, with 14 bases between the two germline ends. Germline CDR1 and CDR2: SNHLY and FYNNEI. This CDR3 comprises 12 residues. The CDR3 spells CASTAGDGGYTF. CDR3 DNA sequence: TGTGCCAGCACCGCCGGAGACGGCGGCTACACCTTC.

V and J are TRBV6-2 or TRBV6-3 and TRBJ2-7; tentative D call: TRBD1 (7 bases). Trimming took off 6 bases at V and 6 bases at J, with 18 bases between the two ends. The CDR3 spans 14 residues. The germline gives CDR1 MNHEY, CDR2 SVGEGT. The CDR3 is CASRLRQGGREQYF. The CDR3, as DNA: TGTGCCAGCAGACTAAGACAGGGAGGACGCGAGCAGTACTTC.

In this sample, this clonotype turned up many times. This chain uses TRBV3-1 with TRBJ2-5, with D perhaps TRBD2 (6 bases). The CDR3 totals 16 residues. The V and J ends lost 7 bases and 4 bases respectively, with 22 bases between them. Germline V gene data show CDR1 as LGHDT and CDR2 as YNNKEL (reference sequence). The CDR3 region is CASNPGFWAGRETQYF. CDR3 bases: TGTGCCAGCAACCCCGGGTTTTGGGCGGGACGAGAGACCCAGTACTTC.

This clonotype was counted at least ten times. The V call is TRBV27, the J call TRBJ2-7, with D perhaps TRBD1 (7 bases). V gave up 7 bases and J gave up 8 bases, with 18 bases separating them. CDR3 length: 13 residues. Per the germline V gene, CDR1 is MNHEY and CDR2 is SMNVEV (reference sequence). The CDR3 spells CASISGGFGKQYF. Here the CDR3 DNA reads TGTGCCAGCATATCAGGGGGGTTTGGGAAGCAGTACTTC.

There are a few counts of this clonotype. The rearrangement uses TRBV7-6 and TRBJ1-5; D might be TRBD1 (5 bases). From germline, CDR1 is SGHVS and CDR2 FNYEAQ. V gave up 5 bases and J gave up 6 bases, with 14 bases separating them. This CDR3 spans 14 amino acids. The CDR3 protein is CASSPDSYAQPQHF. In nucleotides, the CDR3 is TGTGCCAGCAGCCCCGACAGTTACGCTCAGCCCCAGCATTTT.

This clonotype has only a few counts. The chain combines TRBV20-1 with TRBJ2-2; 9 positions agree with TRBD2. The V and J ends lost 5 bases and 2 bases, in that order; junction bases with no gene match: 6. Germline-derived CDR1 and CDR2 are DFQATT and SNEGSKA (reference sequence). The CDR3 totals 15 residues. For the CDR3, the DNA is TGCAGTGCTTTCTTAGCGGGAGTTAACACCGGGGAGCTGTTTTTT. Protein: CSAFLAGVNTGELFF.

The rearrangement links TRBV9 to TRBJ1-2; D possibly corresponds to TRBD1 (6 bases). Per the germline V gene, CDR1 is SGDLS and CDR2 is YYNGEE. The V and J ends lost 8 bases and 1 base respectively, with 12 bases between them. The CDR3 spans 13 residues. As DNA, the CDR3 is TGTGCCAGTACTAGGACAGTTAACTATGGCTACACCTTC. This translates into CASTRTVNYGYTF.

Many counts were recorded for this clonotype. The CDR3 region is CAWTTGEGYEQYV. The CDR3 DNA reads as TGTGCCTGGACGACAGGGGAGGGCTACGAGCAGTACGTC. The rearrangement links TRBV30 to TRBJ2-7, with TRBD1 as a possible D gene (8 bases). Trimming took 4 bases from V and 3 from J, leaving 13 bases between them. The CDR3 is 13 amino acids. CDR1 and CDR2 from the germline V gene are GTSNPN and SVGIG (reference sequence).

The sample holds many counts of this clonotype. The chain is built from TRBV2 and TRBJ1-5; a weak D match, TRBD1 (5 bases). This CDR3 is built from 14 residues. Germline CDR1 is SNHLY and CDR2 is FYNNEI. Trimming pared 6 bases from V and 9 bases from J, leaving 18 bases between. CDR3 nucleotide sequence: TGTGCCAGCAGCAAAGGGGCCCGGGATAGGCCCCAGCATTTT. This translates into CASSKGARDRPQHF.

Turning to this clonotype: Likely a read error: the CDR3 ends without its conserved phenylalanine or tryptophan. This chain connects TRBV19 to TRBJ1-2, with D unresolved. Germline CDR1 and CDR2: LNHDA and SQIVND (reference sequence). This CDR3 is built from 15 residues. Trimming took off 4 bases at V and 4 bases at J, with 16 bases between the two ends. CDR3 in DNA: TGTGCCAGTAGTAGAGCGTGGGTATCGGGCTATGGCTACACCTCC. Translation: CASSRAWVSGYGYTS.

This clonotype was seen ten or more times. The rearrangement uses TRBV7-8 and TRBJ2-1; 8 nucleotides line up with TRBD1. This CDR3 is 16 amino acids long. Germline CDR1 SGHVS, CDR2 FQNEAQ. With V trimmed by 2 bases and J by 4 bases, 7 bases remained unmatched. The CDR3 spells CASSLYRDRRYNEQFF. The CDR3 region has the DNA TGTGCCAGCAGCTTATACCGGGACAGGCGATACAATGAGCAGTTCTTC.

J is TRBJ1-6 and V is TRBV18; possibly TRBD1 for D (5 bases). This CDR3 contains 15 residues. Deletions cut 3 bases from V and 7 bases from J, with 13 bases between. Per the germline V gene, CDR1 is KGHSH and CDR2 is LQKENI. CDR3 in DNA: TGTGCCAGCTCACCCTCTTGGGACGCGAATTCACCCCTCCACTTT. Translation: CASSPSWDANSPLHF.

This clonotype was detected many times. The chain joins TRBV20-1 to TRBJ2-1, with D perhaps TRBD2 (6 bases). This CDR3 has 15 amino acids. Looked up from germline, CDR1 is DFQATT and CDR2 is SNEGSKA (reference sequence). V lost 6 bases, J lost 4 bases, and 19 bases lay in between. This chain's CDR3 is CSARPLRGLYNEQFF. In nucleotides, the CDR3 is TGCAGTGCCCGCCCCCTGCGGGGTCTTTACAATGAGCAGTTCTTC.

This clonotype was counted at least ten times. The CDR3 coding sequence is TGCGCCAGCAGCGGGCCCGGCCAAGAGACCCAGTACTTC. Its protein product is CASSGPGQETQYF. The chain recombines TRBV5-1 with TRBJ2-5; D is uncertain. Per the germline V gene, CDR1 is SGHRS and CDR2 is YFSETQ. The CDR3 contains 13 residues. Trimming shortened V by 4 bases and J by 1 base, and 8 bases separated the two germline ends.

This clonotype occurred many times. The chain has TRBV27 and TRBJ1-2, with TRBD1 matching over 8 bases. The germline V gene has CDR1 MNHEY and CDR2 SMNVEV (reference sequence). The CDR3 is made up of 16 amino acids. V shed 1 base and J 4 bases; nucleotides not matched to a gene: 8. CDR3 nucleotide sequence: TGTGCCAGCAGTTTATATCCAGCAGGGGGCGGCTATGGCTACACCTTC. Amino acid sequence: CASSLYPAGGGYGYTF.

In its sample, this clonotype was seen many times. J is TRBJ2-1 and V is TRBV20-1; TRBD2 matches at 8 bases. This CDR3 has 14 residues. The germline gives CDR1 DFQATT, CDR2 SNEGSKA (reference sequence). Trimming cost V 5 bases and J 3 bases; bases outside gene matches: 6. CDR3 in amino acids: CSAPGLVDYNEQFF. Written as DNA, the CDR3 is TGCAGTGCTCCGGGACTAGTAGACTACAATGAGCAGTTCTTC.

This clonotype appeared many times. CDR3 sequence reads: CASSYWSVGPVGTGELFF. The CDR3 DNA reads TGTGCCAGCAGTTACTGGTCCGTAGGGCCCGTCGGCACCGGGGAGCTGTTTTTT. The chain uses TRBV6-2 or TRBV6-3 and TRBJ2-2; D gene unclear. The CDR3 runs to 18 residues. The V and J ends lost 1 base and 4 bases respectively, with 19 bases between them. Germline V CDR1 and CDR2: MNHEY, SVGEGT.